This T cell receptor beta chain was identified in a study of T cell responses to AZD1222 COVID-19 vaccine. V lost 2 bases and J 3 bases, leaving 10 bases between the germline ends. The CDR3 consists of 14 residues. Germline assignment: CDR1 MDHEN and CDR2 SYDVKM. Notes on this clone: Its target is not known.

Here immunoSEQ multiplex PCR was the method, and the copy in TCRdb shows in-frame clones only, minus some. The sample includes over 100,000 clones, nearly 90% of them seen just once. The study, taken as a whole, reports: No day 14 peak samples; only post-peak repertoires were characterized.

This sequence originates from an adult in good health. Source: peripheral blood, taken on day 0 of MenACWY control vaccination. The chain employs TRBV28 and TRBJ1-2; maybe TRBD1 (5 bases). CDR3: CASSLRGVDYGYTF. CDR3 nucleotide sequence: TGTGCCAGCAGTTTAAGAGGGGTCGACTATGGCTACACCTTC.